These 2 T cell receptor beta chains were all obtained from the same sample, sequenced in a study of T cell repertoires in ileal Crohn's disease. Some clones are missing from TCRdb's copy, which holds only in-frame ones; the method was immunoSEQ multiplex PCR. The sample includes about 13,000 clones, 60% to 80% of them seen just once. As to time point: neoterminal ileum biopsy at postoperative endoscopy, about 6 months after surgery. Sequenced material: ileal tissue. The source of these receptors is an adult with Crohn's disease.

The gene calls are TRBV5-6 and TRBJ2-1; 11 positions agree with TRBD2. The CDR3 contains 16 residues. The V segment lost 4 bases and the J segment 1 base; nucleotides outside the gene matches: 4. Germline V gives CDR1 SGHDT, CDR2 YYEEEE. Here the CDR3 reads CASSPRLAGSYNEQFF. Written as DNA, the CDR3 is TGTGCCAGCAGCCCCAGACTAGCGGGGTCCTACAATGAGCAGTTCTTC.

The chain recombines TRBV7-2 with TRBJ2-5, with D possibly matching TRBD2 (6 bases). V was trimmed by 5 bases and J by 6 bases, leaving 13 bases between them. The germline V gene encodes CDR1 SGHTA and CDR2 FQGNSA. CDR3 length equals 13 residues. The DNA of the CDR3 is TGTGCCAGCAGCCGTATGGAGGGACAGACCCAGTACTTC. Amino acid sequence: CASSRMEGQTQYF.